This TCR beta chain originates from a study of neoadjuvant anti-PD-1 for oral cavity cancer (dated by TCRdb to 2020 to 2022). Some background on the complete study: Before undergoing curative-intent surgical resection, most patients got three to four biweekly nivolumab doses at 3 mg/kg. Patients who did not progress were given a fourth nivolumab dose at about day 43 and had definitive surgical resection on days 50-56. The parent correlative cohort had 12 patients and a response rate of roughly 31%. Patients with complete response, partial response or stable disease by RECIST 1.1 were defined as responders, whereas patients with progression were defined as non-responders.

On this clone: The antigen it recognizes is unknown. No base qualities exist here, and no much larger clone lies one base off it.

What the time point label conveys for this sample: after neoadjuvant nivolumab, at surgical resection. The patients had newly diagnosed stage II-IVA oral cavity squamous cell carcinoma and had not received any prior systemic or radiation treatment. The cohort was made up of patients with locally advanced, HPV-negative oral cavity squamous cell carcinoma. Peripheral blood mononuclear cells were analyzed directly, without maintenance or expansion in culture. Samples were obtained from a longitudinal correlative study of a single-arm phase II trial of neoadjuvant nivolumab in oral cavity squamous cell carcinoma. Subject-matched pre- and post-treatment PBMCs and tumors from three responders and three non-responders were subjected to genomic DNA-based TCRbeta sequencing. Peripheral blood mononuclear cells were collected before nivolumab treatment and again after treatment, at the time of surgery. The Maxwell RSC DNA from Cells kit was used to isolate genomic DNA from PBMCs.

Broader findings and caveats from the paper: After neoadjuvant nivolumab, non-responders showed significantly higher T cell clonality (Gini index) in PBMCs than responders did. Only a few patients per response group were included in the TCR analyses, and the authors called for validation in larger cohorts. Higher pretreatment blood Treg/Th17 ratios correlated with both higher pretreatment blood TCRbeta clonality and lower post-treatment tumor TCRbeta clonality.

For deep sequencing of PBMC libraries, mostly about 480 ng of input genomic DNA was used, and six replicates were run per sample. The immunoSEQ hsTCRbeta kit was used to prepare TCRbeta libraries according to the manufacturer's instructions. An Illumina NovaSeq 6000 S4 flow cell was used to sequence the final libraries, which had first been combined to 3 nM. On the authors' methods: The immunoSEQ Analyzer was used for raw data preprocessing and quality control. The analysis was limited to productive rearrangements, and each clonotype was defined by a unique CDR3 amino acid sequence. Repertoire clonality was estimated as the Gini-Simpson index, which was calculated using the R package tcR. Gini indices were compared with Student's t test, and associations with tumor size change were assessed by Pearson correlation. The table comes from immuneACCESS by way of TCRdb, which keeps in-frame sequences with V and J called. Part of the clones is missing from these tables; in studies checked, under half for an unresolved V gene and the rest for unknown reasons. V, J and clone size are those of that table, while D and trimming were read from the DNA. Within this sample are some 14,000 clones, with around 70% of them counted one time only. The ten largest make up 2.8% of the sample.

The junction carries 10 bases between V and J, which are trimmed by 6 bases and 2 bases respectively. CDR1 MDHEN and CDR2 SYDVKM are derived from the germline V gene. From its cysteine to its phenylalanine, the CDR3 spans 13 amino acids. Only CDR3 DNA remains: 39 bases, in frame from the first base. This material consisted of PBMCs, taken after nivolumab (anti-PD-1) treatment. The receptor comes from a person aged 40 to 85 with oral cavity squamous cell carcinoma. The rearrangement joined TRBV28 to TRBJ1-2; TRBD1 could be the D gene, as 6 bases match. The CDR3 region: CASSPQGNYGYTF. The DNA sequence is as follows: TGTGCCAGCAGCCCCCAGGGGAACTATGGCTACACCTTC.